This section outlines one TCR beta chain sequence together with its context. The entry originates in a study of shared clonotypes between healthy human individuals. J was trimmed by 5 bases and V by 3 bases; bases with no gene match: 8. Germline lookup yields CDR1 SGHRS and CDR2 YFSETQ. This CDR3 contains 14 residues. The assay was immunoSEQ multiplex PCR, and TCRdb's table has in-frame clones only and misses some. There are 450,000 to 600,000 clones in the sample; 70% to 85% occur only once, and about an eighth lies in the top ten. The sequenced sample consisted of PBMCs. This receptor was obtained from a woman aged 35 to 49 in good health. Some clones in this sample may be carry-over from other donors' samples. This chain joins TRBV5-1 and TRBJ2-7, with 7 bases matching TRBD1. CDR3 protein: CASSSPEQGDEQYF. CDR3 DNA: TGCGCCAGCAGCTCCCCGGAGCAGGGGGACGAGCAGTACTTC.